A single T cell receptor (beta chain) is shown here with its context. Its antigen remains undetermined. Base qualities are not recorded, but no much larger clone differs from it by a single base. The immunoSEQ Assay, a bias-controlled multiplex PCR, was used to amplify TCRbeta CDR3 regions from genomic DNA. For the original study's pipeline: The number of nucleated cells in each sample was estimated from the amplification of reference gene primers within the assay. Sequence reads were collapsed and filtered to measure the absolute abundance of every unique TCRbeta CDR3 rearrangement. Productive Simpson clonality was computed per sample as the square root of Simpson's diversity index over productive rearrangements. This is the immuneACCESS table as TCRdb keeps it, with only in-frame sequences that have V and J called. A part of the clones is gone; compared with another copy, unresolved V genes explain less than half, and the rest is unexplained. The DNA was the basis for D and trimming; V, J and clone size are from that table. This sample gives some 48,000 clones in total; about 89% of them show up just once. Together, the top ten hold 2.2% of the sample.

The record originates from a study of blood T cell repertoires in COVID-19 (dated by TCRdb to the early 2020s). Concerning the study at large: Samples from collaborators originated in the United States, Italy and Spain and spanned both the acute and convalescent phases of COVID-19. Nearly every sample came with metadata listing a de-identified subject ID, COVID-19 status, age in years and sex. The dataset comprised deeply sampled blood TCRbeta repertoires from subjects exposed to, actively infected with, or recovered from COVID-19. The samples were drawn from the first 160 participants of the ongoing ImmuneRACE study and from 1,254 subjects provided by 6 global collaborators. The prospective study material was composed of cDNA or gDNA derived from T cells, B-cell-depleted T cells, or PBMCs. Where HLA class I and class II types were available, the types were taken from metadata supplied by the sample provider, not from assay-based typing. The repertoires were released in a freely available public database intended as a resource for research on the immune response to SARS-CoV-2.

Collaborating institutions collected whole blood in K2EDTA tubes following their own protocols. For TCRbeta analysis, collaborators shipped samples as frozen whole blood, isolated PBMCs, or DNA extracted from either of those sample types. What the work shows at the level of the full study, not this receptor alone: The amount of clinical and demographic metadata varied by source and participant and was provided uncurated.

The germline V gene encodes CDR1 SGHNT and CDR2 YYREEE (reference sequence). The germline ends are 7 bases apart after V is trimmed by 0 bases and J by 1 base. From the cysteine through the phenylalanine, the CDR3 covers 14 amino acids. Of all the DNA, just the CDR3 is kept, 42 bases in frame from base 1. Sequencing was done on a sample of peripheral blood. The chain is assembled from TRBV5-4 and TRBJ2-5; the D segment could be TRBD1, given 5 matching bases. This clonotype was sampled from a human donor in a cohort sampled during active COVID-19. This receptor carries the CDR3 CASSLEGPQETQYF. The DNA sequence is TGTGCCAGCAGCTTGGAGGGGCCCCAAGAGACCCAGTACTTC.